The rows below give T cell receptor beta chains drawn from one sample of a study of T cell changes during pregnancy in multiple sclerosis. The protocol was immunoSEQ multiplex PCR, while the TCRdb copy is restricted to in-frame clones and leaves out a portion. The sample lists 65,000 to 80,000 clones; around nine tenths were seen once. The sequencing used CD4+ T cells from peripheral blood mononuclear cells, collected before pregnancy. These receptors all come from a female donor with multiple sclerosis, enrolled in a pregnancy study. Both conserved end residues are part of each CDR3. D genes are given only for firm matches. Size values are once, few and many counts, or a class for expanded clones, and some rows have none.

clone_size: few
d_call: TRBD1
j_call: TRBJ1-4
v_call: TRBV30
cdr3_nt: TGTGCCTGGAGTGTCCCAACAGGGGGGTATGAAAAACTGTTTTTT
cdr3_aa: CAWSVPTGGYEKLFF

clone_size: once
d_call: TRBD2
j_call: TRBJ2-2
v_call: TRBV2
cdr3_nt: TGTGCCAGCGGCCGAGGAGCGGGAGTTACCGGGGAGCTGTTTTTT
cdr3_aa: CASGRGAGVTGELFF

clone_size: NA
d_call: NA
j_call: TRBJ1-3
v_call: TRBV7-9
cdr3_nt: TGTGCCAGCAGCCCTGGACAGAAAGACACCATATATTTT
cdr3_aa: CASSPGQKDTIYF

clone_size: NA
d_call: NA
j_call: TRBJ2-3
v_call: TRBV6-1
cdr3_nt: TGTGCCAGCATGAGCCCTCGGACTGACACAGATACGCAGTATTTT
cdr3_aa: CASMSPRTDTDTQYF

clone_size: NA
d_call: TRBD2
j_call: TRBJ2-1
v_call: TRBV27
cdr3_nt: TGTGCCAGCAGTTTACTTCTTAGCGGGGAGCAGTTCTTC
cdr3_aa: CASSLLLSGEQFF

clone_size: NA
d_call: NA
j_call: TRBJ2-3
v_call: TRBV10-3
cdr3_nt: TGTGCCATCAGTGAGAACCCGGGGGGCAGTAGTACGCAGTATTTT
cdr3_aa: CAISENPGGSSTQYF

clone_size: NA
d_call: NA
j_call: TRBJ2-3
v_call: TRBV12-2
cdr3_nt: TGTGCAAGTCGCTCGTACTCCGGGACAGGGGGCGGTGATACGCAGTATTTT
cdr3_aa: CASRSYSGTGGGDTQYF

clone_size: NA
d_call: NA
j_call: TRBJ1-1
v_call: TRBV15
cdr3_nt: TGTGCCACCAGCCTTGGAGTGGGCACTGAAGCTTTCTTT
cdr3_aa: CATSLGVGTEAFF

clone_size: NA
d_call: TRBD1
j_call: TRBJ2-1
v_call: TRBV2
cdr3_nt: TGTGCCAGCAGTTCCGGGACAGGGGATCACAATGAGCAGTTCTTC
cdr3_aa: CASSSGTGDHNEQFF

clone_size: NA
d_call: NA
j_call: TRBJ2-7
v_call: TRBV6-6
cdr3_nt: TGTGCCAGCAGTTACGGGAGAACCTCCTACGAGCAGTACTTC
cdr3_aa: CASSYGRTSYEQYF

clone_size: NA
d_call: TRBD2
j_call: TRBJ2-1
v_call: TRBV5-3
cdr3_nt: TGTGCCAGAAGCTTGGCCCCCTCAGCGGGGGGGCAGGGTGAGCAGTTCTTC
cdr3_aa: CARSLAPSAGGQGEQFF

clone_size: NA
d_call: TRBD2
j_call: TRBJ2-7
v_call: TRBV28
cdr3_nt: TGTGCCAGCAGCGGACTAGCGGGGGGCCATTTCTACGCGCAGTACTTC
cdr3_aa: CASSGLAGGHFYAQYF

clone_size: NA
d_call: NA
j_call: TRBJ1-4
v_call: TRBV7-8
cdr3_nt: TGTGCCAGCAGCCCAGCAGGCAGGGGAGATGAAAAACTGTTTTTT
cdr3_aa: CASSPAGRGDEKLFF

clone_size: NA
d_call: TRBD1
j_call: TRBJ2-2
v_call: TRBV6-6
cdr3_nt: TGTGCCAGCAGTAGGACAGGGAACACCGGGGAGCTGTTTTTT
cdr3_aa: CASSRTGNTGELFF

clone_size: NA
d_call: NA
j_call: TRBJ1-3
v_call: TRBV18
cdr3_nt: TGTGCCAGCTCACCTCCGGGGTTATCTGGAAACACCATATATTTT
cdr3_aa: CASSPPGLSGNTIYF